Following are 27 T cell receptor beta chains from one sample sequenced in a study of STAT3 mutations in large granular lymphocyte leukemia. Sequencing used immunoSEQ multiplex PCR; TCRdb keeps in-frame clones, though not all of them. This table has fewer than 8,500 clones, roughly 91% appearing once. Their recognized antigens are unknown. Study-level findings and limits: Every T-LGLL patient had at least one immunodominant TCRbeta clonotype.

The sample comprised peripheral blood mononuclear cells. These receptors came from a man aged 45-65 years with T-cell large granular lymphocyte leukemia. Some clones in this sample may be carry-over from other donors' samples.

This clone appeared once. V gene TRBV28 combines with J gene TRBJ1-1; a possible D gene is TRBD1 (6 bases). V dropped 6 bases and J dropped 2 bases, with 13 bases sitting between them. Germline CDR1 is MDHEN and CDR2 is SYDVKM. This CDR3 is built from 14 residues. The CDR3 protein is CASSRSGGNTEAFF. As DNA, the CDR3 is TGTGCCAGCAGCAGATCGGGGGGCAACACTGAAGCTTTCTTT.

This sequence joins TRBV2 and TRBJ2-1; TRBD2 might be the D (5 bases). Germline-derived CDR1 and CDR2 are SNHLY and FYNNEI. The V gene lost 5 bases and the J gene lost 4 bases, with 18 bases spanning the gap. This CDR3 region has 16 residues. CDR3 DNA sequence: TGTGCCAGCAGTCCCGCCCAGAGCGGAGAGTACAATGAGCAGTTCTTC. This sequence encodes CASSPAQSGEYNEQFF.

The CDR3 is CSVGGWSSYEQYF. CDR3 in DNA: TGCAGCGTTGGCGGGTGGAGCTCCTACGAGCAGTACTTC. This chain uses TRBV29-1 with TRBJ2-7, with D possibly TRBD2 on 5 matching bases. The CDR3 length is 13 residues. V was pared by 4 bases and J by 0 bases, with 10 bases between. CDR1 and CDR2 (germline): SQVTM, ANQGSEA.

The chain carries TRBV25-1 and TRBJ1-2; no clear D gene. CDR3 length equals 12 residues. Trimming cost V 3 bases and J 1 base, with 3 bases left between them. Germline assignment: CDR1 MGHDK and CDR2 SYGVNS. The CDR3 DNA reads TGTGCCAGCAGTGACAGTAACTATGGCTACACCTTC. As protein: CASSDSNYGYTF.

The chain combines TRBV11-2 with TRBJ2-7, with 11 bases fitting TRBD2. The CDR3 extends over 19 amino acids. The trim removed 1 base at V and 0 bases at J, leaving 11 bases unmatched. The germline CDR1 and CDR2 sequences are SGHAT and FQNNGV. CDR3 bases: TGTGCCAGCAGCTTAGGGGTGGGACTAGCGGTTGGGAGCTCCTACGAGCAGTACTTC. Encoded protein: CASSLGVGLAVGSSYEQYF. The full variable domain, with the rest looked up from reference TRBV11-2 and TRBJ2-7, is EAGVAQSPRYKIIEKRQSVAFWCNPISGHATLYWYQQILGQGPKLLIQFQNNGVVDDSQLPKDRFSAERLKGVDSTLKIQPAKLEDSAVYLCASSLGVGLAVGSSYEQYFGPGTRLTVT.

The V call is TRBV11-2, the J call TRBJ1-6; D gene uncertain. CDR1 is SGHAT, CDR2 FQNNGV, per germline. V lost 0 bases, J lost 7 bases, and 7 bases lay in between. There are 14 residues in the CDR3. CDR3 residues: CASSLDPGNSPLHF. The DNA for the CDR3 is TGTGCCAGCAGCTTAGACCCCGGAAATTCACCCCTCCACTTT.

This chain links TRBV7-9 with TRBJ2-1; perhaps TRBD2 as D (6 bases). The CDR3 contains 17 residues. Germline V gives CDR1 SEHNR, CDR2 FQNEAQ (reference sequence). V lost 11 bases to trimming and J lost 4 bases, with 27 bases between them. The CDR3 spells CAAMTAAGLDLYNEQFF. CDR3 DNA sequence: TGTGCCGCTATGACTGCAGCGGGCTTAGATTTGTACAATGAGCAGTTCTTC.

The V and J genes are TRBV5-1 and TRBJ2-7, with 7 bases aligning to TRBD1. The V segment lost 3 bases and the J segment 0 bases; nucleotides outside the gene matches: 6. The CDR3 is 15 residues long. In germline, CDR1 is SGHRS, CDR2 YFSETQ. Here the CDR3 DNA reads TGCGCCAGCAGCTCGACAGGGTTCGTCTCCTACGAGCAGTACTTC. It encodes CASSSTGFVSYEQYF.

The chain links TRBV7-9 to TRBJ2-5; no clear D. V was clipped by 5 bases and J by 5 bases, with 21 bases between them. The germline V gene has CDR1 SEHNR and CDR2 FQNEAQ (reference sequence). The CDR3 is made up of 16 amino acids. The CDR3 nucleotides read TGTGCCAGCAGCCCCTCGGACGGAAAAAGGTGGGAGACCCAGTACTTC. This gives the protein CASSPSDGKRWETQYF.

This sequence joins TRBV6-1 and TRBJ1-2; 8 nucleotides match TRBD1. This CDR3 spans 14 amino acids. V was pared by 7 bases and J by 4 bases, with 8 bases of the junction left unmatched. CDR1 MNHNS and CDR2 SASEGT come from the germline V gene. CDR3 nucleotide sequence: TGTGCCAGCACCCGGGACAGGTCGAGCTATGGCTACACCTTC. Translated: CASTRDRSSYGYTF.

DNA of the CDR3: TGTGCCAGCAGCTCCCTTCGAGGGAGTAAGACCCAGTACTTC. Amino acids: CASSSLRGSKTQYF. This chain uses TRBV7-9 with TRBJ2-5; maybe TRBD2 (5 bases). V was pared by 4 bases and J by 6 bases, with 15 bases between. The CDR3 is 14 amino acids. In germline, CDR1 is SEHNR, CDR2 FQNEAQ (reference sequence).

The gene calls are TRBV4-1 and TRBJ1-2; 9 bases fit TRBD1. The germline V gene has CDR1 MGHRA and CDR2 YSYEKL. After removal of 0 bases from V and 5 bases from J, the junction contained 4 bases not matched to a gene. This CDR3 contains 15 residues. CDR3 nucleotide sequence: TGCGCCAGCAGCCAAGATCGGGGGACAGGGTATGGCTACACCTTC. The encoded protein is CASSQDRGTGYGYTF.

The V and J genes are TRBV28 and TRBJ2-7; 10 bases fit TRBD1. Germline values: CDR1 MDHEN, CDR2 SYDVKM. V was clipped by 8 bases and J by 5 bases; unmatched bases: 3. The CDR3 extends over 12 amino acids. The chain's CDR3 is CASRTGGHEQYF. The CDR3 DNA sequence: TGTGCCAGCCGGACAGGGGGGCACGAGCAGTACTTC.

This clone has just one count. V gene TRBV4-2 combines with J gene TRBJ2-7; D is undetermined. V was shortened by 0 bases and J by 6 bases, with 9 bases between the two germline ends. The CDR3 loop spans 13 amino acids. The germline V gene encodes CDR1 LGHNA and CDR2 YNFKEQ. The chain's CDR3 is CASSQEAAAEQYF. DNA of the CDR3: TGTGCCAGCAGCCAAGAGGCCGCCGCCGAGCAGTACTTC.

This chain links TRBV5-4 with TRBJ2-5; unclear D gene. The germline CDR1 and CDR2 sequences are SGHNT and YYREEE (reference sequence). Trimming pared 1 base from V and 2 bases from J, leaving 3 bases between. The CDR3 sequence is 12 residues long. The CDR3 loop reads CASSLQQETQYF. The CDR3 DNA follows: TGTGCCAGCAGCTTGCAGCAAGAGACCCAGTACTTC.

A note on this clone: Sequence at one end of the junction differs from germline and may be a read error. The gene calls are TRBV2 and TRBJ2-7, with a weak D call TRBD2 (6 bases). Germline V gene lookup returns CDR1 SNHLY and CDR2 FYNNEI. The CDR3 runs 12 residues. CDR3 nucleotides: TGTGCCAGCAGTGAAGAGGCGACTAGTCGTGACTTC. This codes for CASSEEATSRDF.

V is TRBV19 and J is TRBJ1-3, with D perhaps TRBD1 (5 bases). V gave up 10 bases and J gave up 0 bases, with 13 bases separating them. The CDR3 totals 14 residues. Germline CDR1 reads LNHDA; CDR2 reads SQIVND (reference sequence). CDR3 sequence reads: CATRQMSSGNTIYF. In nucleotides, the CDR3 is TGTGCCACCCGACAGATGAGCTCTGGAAACACCATATATTTT.

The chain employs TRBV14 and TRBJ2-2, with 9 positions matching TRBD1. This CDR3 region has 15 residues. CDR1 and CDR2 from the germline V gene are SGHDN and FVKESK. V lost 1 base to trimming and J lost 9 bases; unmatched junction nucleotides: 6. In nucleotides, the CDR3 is TGTGCCAGCAGCCAAGGAGGGACAGGGATGTGGGAGCTGTTTTTT. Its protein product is CASSQGGTGMWELFF.

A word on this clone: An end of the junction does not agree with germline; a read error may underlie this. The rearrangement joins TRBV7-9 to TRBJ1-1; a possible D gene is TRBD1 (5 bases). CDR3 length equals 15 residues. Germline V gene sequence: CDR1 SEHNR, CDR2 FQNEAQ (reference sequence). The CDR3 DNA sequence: TGTGCCAGCAGCCCATCCCCCGAGGGGCCGAGGACGAGGATCTTT. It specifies CASSPSPEGPRTRIF.

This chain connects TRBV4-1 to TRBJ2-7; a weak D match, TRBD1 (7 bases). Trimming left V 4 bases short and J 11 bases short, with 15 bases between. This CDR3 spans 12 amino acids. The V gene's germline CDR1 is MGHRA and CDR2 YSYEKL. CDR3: CASSRGTAPEYF. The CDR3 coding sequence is TGCGCCAGCAGCCGCGGGACAGCTCCTGAGTACTTC.

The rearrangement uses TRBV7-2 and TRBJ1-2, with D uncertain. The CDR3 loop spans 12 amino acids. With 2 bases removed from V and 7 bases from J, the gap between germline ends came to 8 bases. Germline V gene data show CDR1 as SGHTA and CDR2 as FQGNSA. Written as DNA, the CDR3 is TGTGCCAGCAGCTTATCTTCCCGTGGCTACACCTTC. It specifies CASSLSSRGYTF.

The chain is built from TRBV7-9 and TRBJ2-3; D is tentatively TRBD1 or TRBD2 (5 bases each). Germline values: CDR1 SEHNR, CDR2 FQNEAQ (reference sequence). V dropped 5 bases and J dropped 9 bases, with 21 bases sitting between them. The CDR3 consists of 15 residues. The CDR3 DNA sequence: TGTGCCAGCAGCCCCCCCCCGGGGTGGGGCGAGACGCAGTATTTT. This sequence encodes CASSPPPGWGETQYF.

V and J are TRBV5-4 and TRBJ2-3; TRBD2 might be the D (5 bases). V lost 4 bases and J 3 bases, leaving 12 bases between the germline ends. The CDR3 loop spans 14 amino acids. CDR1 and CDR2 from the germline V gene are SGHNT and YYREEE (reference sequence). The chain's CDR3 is CASSAFRGTDTQYF. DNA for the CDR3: TGTGCCAGCAGCGCGTTCAGAGGGACAGATACGCAGTATTTT. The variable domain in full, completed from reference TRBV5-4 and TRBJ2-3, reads ETGVTQSPTHLIKTRGQQVTLRCSSQSGHNTVSWYQQALGQGPQFIFQYYREEENGRGNFPPRFSGLQFPNYSSELNVNALELDDSALYLCASSAFRGTDTQYFGPGTRLTVL.

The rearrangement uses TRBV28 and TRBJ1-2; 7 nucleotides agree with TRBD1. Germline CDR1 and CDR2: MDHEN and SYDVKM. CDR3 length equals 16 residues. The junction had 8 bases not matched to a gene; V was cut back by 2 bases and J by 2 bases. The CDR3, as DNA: TGTGCCAGCAGTTTAACCGGAGGGGGCCCCAACTATGGCTACACCTTC. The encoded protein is CASSLTGGGPNYGYTF.

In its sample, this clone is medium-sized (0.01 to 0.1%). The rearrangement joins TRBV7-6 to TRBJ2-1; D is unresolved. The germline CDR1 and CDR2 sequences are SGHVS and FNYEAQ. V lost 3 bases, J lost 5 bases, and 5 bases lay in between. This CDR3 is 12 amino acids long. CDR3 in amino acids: CASSFRNNEQFF. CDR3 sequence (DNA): TGTGCCAGCAGCTTTAGAAACAATGAGCAGTTCTTC.

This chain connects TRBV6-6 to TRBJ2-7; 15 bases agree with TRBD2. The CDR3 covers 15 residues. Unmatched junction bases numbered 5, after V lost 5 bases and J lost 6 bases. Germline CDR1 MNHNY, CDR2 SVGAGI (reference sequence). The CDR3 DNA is TGTGCCAGCAGTGGACTAGCGGGAGGGCCATCCGAGCAGTACTTC. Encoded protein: CASSGLAGGPSEQYF.

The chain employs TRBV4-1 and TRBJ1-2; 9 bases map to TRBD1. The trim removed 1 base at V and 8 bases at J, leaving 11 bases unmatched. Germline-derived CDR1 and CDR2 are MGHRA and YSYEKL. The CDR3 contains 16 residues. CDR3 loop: CASSQALGTGRYGYTF. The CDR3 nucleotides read TGCGCCAGCAGCCAAGCCCTGGGGACAGGGAGGTACGGCTACACCTTC.